This TCR beta chain was captured by sequencing in a study of blood T cell repertoires in COVID-19. Study overall: Some COVID-19 samples were acute and others convalescent; all came from the United States, Italy and Spain.

V trimming: 4 bases; J trimming: 2 bases; junction bases outside the gene matches: 11. CDR1 is MGHRA, CDR2 YSYEKL, per germline. The CDR3 is 16 amino acids. Original handling: Estimation of nucleated cell counts was performed using reference gene primer amplification. Clones were read by immunoSEQ multiplex PCR, and TCRdb kept only the in-frame ones, dropping some. Clonal size and the V and J genes are those of that table, whereas D and trimming came from the DNA. The repertoire holds approximately 90,000 clones, with 70% to 90% as singletons. This sequence was found in a woman of 80 years or more with acute or convalescent COVID-19. Sequenced material: peripheral blood. The gene calls are TRBV4-1 and TRBJ2-7; TRBD1 agrees at 7 bases. The CDR3 DNA follows: TGCGCCAGCAGCCGAAAAACAGGGGACCTGACCTACGAGCAGTACTTC. Translated: CASSRKTGDLTYEQYF.